The 17 T cell receptor beta chains given below trace back to one sample, sequenced in a study of control samples from healthy donors and cancer patients. Assay: immunoSEQ multiplex PCR; the TCRdb copy retains only in-frame clones and omits some. The sample holds around 150,000 clones; roughly 90% are singletons and the top ten take around 13%. Sequences were obtained from blood. These receptor sequences come from a man aged 25-45 years in good health.

This chain uses TRBV9 with TRBJ2-4; possible D gene TRBD2, 6 bases. Looked up from germline, CDR1 is SGDLS and CDR2 is YYNGEE. The CDR3 is 13 amino acids. Deletions cut 4 bases from V and 10 bases from J, with 15 bases between. In DNA form, the CDR3 reads TGTGCCAGCAGCTCCCCGGGACTTCGAATTCAGTACTTC. This sequence encodes CASSSPGLRIQYF.

The V call is TRBV29-1, the J call TRBJ2-7; the match to TRBD2 covers 10 bases. V gave up 2 bases and J gave up 3 bases; unmatched junction bases: 4. Germline CDR1 SQVTM, CDR2 ANQGSEA. The length of the CDR3 is 14 residues. The CDR3, as DNA: TGCAGCGTTGAACGGTTAGCGGGGGGCTACGAGCAGTACTTC. Its translation: CSVERLAGGYEQYF.

This chain links TRBV9 with TRBJ1-1; D possibly corresponds to TRBD1 (6 bases). The V and J ends lost 3 bases and 0 bases respectively, with 9 bases between them. Germline assignment: CDR1 SGDLS and CDR2 YYNGEE. The CDR3 has 14 residues. The CDR3 bases are TGTGCCAGCAGCGCGGGACACATGAACACTGAAGCTTTCTTT. Its translation: CASSAGHMNTEAFF.

This clone was observed a few times. J is TRBJ1-6 and V is TRBV4-1, with D possibly TRBD1 on 6 matching bases. Germline-derived CDR1 and CDR2 are MGHRA and YSYEKL. V was trimmed by 5 bases and J by 9 bases, leaving 17 bases between them. This CDR3 contains 15 residues. The CDR3 protein is CASSSGEGWGSPLHF. The CDR3 DNA is TGCGCCAGCAGCTCAGGGGAGGGGTGGGGTTCACCCCTCCACTTT.

This chain uses TRBV11-2 with TRBJ1-2, with 7 bases aligning to TRBD1. V gave up 6 bases and J gave up 2 bases; unmatched junction bases: 15. Germline V CDR1 and CDR2: SGHAT, FQNNGV. This CDR3 is built from 17 residues. The CDR3 region is CASRAMGVRGQNYGYTF. The CDR3 DNA reads TGTGCCAGCAGGGCGATGGGGGTGAGGGGACAGAACTATGGCTACACCTTC.

In DNA, the CDR3 is TGCGCCAGGGAGGGGGCGAATGGCTACACCTTC. Protein sequence: CAREGANGYTF. The chain links TRBV5-1 to TRBJ1-2; TRBD1 agrees at 7 bases. The germline gives CDR1 SGHRS, CDR2 YFSETQ. V lost 8 bases, J lost 6 bases, and 4 bases stayed unmatched. The CDR3 is made up of 11 amino acids.

This chain joins TRBV25-1 and TRBJ1-4; no clear D. This CDR3 comprises 14 residues. Germline CDR1 is MGHDK and CDR2 is SYGVNS. Trimming removed 4 bases from V and 0 bases from J, with 6 bases in between. CDR3 nucleotide sequence: TGTGCCAGCAGTGCGCCACCAACTAATGAAAAACTGTTTTTT. It translates to CASSAPPTNEKLFF. Combining the CDR3 with reference TRBV25-1 and TRBJ1-4 gives the whole variable domain EADIYQTPRYLVIGTGKKITLECSQTMGHDKMYWYQQDPGMELHLIHYSYGVNSTEKGDLSSESTVSRIRTEHFPLTLESARPSHTSQYLCASSAPPTNEKLFFGSGTQLSVL.

V usage is TRBV9 and J usage is TRBJ1-6, with a possible D match to TRBD1 (5 bases). V lost 0 bases and J lost 9, with 13 bases in between. The V gene's germline CDR1 is SGDLS and CDR2 YYNGEE. There are 15 residues in the CDR3. CDR3 residues: CASSVEPGTGSPLHF. The CDR3 DNA is TGTGCCAGCAGCGTAGAACCAGGGACGGGTTCACCCCTCCACTTT.

About this clone: This sample includes further DNA sequences coding for the same CDR3. V usage is TRBV12-3 or TRBV12-4 and J usage is TRBJ1-5; D not resolved. This CDR3 is 13 amino acids long. V lost 3 bases and J 0 bases, leaving 3 bases between the germline ends. The CDR3 bases are TGTGCCAGCAGTTTGGATAGCAATCAGCCCCAGCATTTT. It encodes CASSLDSNQPQHF.

The chain uses TRBV3-1 (or the pseudogene TRBV3-2) and TRBJ2-5; 9 bases fit TRBD1. V was clipped by 4 bases and J by 4 bases; unmatched bases: 10. This CDR3 region has 16 residues. Germline CDR1 and CDR2: LGHDT and YNNKEL (reference sequence). Here the CDR3 DNA reads TGTGCCAGCAGCCGGGACAGGGAGGGCGCGGGAGAGACCCAGTACTTC. Translating gives CASSRDREGAGETQYF.

V and J are TRBV3-1 (or the pseudogene TRBV3-2) and TRBJ2-5; TRBD2 agrees at 7 bases. The CDR3 extends over 15 amino acids. Germline V lookup: CDR1 LGHDT, CDR2 YNNKEL (reference sequence). V shed 1 base, J shed 1 base, and the junction held 3 bases outside the gene matches. In DNA form, the CDR3 reads TGTGCCAGCAGCCAAGCCGAGCGGGGCCAAGAGACCCAGTACTTC. Amino acids: CASSQAERGQETQYF.

J is TRBJ1-1 and V is TRBV28; D is possibly TRBD1 (5 bases). Trimming stripped 6 bases from V and 5 bases from J, with 16 bases between. CDR1 is MDHEN and CDR2 is SYDVKM in the germline V gene. The CDR3 consists of 14 residues. This CDR3 reads CASRSFRELTEAFF. CDR3 DNA: TGTGCCAGCAGAAGCTTCAGGGAGTTGACTGAAGCTTTCTTT.

The V gene is TRBV27, the J gene TRBJ2-1, with D possibly matching TRBD2 (6 bases). The CDR3 is 16 amino acids. Germline V CDR1 and CDR2: MNHEY, SMNVEV (reference sequence). V shed 6 bases and J shed 0 bases, with 15 bases lying between them. The CDR3 DNA follows: TGTGCCAGCAGGATTGGCGGGGTAAGCTCCTACAATGAGCAGTTCTTC. The encoded protein is CASRIGGVSSYNEQFF.

V is TRBV3-1 (or the pseudogene TRBV3-2) and J is TRBJ1-4; D gene unclear. Germline CDR1 LGHDT, CDR2 YNNKEL (reference sequence). This CDR3 has 17 amino acids. V was clipped by 1 base and J by 0 bases, with 12 bases between them. The CDR3 DNA follows: TGTGCCAGCAGCCAAGGTGGCAGCGCCACAACTAATGAAAAACTGTTTTTT. Amino acids: CASSQGGSATTNEKLFF.

The chain carries TRBV5-1 and TRBJ2-1; 9 bases match TRBD1. After removal of 0 bases from V and 3 bases from J, the junction contained 4 bases not matched to a gene. The germline CDR1 and CDR2 sequences are SGHRS and YFSETQ. The CDR3 has 16 amino acids. CDR3 DNA: TGCGCCAGCAGCTTGGAGGCGGGACAGGGCTACAATGAGCAGTTCTTC. It is translated as CASSLEAGQGYNEQFF.

This chain links TRBV7-7 with TRBJ2-1; D possibly corresponds to TRBD2 (6 bases). Trimming removed 5 bases at V and 2 bases at J, with 16 bases between. CDR3 length equals 16 residues. Germline-derived CDR1 and CDR2 are SSHAT and FNYEAQ (reference sequence). The CDR3 sequence: CASSTLASPTYNEQFF. The DNA of the CDR3 is TGTGCCAGCAGCACCCTAGCGTCCCCCACCTACAATGAGCAGTTCTTC.

The chain has TRBV7-2 and TRBJ2-1; 7 bases are a match to TRBD1. CDR1 SGHTA and CDR2 FQGNSA come from the germline V gene. Unmatched junction bases numbered 11, after V lost 8 bases and J lost 1 base. The CDR3 has 16 amino acids. The CDR3 region has the DNA TGTGCCAGCTTATCCCGGTCAGGGGGATCCTACAATGAGCAGTTCTTC. This gives the protein CASLSRSGGSYNEQFF.